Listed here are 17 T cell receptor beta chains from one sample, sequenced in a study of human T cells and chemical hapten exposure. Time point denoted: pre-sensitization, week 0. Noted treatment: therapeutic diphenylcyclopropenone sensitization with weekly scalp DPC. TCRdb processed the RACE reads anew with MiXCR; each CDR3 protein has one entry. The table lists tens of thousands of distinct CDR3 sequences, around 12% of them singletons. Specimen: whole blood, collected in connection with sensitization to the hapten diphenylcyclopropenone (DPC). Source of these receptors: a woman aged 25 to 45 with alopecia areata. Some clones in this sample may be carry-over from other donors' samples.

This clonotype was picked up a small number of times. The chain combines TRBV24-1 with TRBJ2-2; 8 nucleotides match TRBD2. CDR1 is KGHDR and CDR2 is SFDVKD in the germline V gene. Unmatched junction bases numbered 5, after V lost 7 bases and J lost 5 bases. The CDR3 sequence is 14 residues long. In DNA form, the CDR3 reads TGTGCCACCAGGCCAGCGGGAGAGACCGGGGAGCTGTTTTTT. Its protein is CATRPAGETGELFF.

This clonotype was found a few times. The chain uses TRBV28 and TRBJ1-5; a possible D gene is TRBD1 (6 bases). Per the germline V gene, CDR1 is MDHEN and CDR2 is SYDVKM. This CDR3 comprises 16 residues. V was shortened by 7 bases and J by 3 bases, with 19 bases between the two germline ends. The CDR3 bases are TGTGCCAGCACCCTATCACAGGGTATTGTCAATCAGCCCCAGCATTTT. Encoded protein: CASTLSQGIVNQPQHF.

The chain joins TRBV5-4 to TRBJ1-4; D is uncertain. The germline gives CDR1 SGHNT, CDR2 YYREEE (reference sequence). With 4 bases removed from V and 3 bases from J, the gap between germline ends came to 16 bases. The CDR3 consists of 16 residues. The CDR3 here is CASSPTLPAANEKLFF. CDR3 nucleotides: TGTGCCAGCAGCCCGACACTCCCTGCGGCTAATGAAAAACTGTTTTTT.

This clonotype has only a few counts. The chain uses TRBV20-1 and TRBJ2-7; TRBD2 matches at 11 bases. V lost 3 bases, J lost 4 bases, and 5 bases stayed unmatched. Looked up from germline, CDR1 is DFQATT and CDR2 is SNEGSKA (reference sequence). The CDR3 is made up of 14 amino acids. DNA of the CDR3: TGCAGTGCTAGTGTAGGACTAGCGGGTTACGAGCAGTACTTC. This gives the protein CSASVGLAGYEQYF.

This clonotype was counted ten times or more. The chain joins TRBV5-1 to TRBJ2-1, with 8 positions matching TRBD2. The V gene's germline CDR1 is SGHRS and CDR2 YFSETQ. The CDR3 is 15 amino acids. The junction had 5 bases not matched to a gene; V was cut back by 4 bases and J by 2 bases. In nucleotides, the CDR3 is TGCGCCAGCAGCCCTACTAGCGGACCCTACAATGAGCAGTTCTTC. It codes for CASSPTSGPYNEQFF. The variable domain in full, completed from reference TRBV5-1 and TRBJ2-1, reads KAGVTQTPRYLIKTRGQQVTLSCSPISGHRSVSWYQQTPGQGLQFLFEYFSETQRNKGNFPGRFSGRQFSNSRSEMNVSTLELGDSALYLCASSPTSGPYNEQFFGPGTRLTVL.

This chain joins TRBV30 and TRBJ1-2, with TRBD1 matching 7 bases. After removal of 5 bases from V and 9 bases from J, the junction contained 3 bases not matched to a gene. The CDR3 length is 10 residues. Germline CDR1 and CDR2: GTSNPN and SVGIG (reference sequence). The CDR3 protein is CAWEGQRYTF. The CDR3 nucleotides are TGTGCCTGGGAGGGACAGCGCTACACCTTC.

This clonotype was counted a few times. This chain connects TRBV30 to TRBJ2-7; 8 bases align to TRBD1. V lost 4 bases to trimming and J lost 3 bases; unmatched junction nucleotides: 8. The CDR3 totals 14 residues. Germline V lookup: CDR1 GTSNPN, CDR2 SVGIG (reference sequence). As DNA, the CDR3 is TGTGCCTGGACGGGACAGGTAGAGAGCTACGAGCAGTACTTC. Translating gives CAWTGQVESYEQYF.

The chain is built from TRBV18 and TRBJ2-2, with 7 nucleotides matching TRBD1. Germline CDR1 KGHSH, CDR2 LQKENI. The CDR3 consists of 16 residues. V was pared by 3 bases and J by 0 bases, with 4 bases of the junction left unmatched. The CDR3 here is CASSPYQGANTGELFF. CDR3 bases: TGTGCCAGCTCACCTTACCAGGGGGCGAACACCGGGGAGCTGTTTTTT.

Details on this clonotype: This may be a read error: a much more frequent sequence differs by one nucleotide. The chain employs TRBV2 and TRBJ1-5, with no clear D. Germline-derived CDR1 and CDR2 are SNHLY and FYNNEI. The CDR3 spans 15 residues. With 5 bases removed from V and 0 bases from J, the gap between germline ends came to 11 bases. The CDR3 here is CASSQQLYSNQPQHF. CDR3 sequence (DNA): TGTGCCAGCAGTCAGCAACTGTATAGCAATCAGCCCCAGCATTTT.

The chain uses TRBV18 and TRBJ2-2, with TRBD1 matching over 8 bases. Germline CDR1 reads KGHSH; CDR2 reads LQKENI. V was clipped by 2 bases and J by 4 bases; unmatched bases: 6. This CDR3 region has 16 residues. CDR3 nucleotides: TGTGCCAGCTCACCAGCTTTGGGACAGGCCACCGGGGAGCTGTTTTTT. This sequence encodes CASSPALGQATGELFF. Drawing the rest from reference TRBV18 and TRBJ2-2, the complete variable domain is NAGVMQNPRHLVRRRGQEARLRCSPMKGHSHVYWYRQLPEEGLKFMVYLQKENIIDESGMPKERFSAEFPKEGPSILRIQQVVRGDSAAYFCASSPALGQATGELFFGEGSRLTVL.

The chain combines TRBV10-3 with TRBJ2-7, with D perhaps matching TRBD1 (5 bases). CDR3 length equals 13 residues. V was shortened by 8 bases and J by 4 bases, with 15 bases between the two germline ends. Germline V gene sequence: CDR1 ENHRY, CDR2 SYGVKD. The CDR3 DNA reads TGTGCCATCGGGGCAGCTAGTGGGTACGAGCAGTACTTC. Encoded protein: CAIGAASGYEQYF.

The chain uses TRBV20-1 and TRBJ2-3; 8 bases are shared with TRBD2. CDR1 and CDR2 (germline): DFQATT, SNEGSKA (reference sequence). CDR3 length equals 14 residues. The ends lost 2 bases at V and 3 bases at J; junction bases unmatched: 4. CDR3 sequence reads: CSARREGLTDTQYF. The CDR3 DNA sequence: TGCAGTGCTAGACGGGAGGGCCTAACAGATACGCAGTATTTT.

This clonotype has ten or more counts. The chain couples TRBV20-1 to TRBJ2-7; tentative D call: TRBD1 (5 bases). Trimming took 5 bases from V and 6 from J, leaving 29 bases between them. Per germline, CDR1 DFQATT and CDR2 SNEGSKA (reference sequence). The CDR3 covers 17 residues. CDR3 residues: CSALNPRLMDIYREQYF. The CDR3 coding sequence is TGCAGTGCTTTAAACCCCCGGTTAATGGACATTTATCGCGAGCAGTACTTC.

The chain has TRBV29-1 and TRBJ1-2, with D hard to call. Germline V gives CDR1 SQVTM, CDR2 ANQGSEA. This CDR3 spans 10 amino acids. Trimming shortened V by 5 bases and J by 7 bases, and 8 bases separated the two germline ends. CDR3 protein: CSVLEGGYTF. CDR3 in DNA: TGCAGCGTTCTGGAGGGTGGCTACACCTTC.

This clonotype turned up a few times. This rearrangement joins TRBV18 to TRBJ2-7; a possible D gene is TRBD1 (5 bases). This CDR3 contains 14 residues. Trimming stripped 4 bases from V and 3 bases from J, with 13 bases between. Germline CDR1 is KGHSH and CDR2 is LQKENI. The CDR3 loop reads CASSRAAQGYEQYF. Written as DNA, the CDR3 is TGTGCCAGCTCACGAGCAGCCCAGGGCTACGAGCAGTACTTC.

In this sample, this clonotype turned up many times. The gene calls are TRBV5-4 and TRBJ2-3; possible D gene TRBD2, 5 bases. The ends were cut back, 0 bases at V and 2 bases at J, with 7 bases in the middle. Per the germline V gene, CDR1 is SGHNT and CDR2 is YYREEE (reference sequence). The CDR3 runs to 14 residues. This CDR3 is CASSLDLATDTQYF. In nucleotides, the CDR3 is TGTGCCAGCAGCTTGGATCTAGCCACAGATACGCAGTATTTT.

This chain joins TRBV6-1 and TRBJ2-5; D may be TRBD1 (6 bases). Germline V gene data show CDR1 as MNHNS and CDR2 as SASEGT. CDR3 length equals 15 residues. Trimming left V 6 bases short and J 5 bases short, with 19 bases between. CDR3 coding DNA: TGTGCCAGCAGCTCCGGGGCAATAAGGGGGGAGACCCAGTACTTC. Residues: CASSSGAIRGETQYF.